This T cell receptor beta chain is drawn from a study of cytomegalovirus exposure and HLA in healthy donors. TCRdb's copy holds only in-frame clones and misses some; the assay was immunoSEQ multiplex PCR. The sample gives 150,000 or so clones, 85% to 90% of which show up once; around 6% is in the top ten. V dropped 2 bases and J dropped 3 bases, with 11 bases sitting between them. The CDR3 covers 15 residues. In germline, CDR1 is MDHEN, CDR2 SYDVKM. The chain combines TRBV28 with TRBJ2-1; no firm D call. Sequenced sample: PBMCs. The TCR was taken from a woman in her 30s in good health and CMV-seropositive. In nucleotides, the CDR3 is TGTGCCAGCAGTTTAAGTCAGATTTACTACAATGAGCAGTTCTTC. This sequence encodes CASSLSQIYYNEQFF.